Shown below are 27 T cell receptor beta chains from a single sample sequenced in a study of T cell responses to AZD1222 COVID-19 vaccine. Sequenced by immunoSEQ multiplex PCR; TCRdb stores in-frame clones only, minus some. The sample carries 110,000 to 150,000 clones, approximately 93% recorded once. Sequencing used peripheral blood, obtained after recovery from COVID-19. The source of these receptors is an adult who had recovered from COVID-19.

The CDR3 region has the DNA TGTGCCAGCAGCACGACGACAGGGTTGAATGAGCAGTTCTTC. It codes for CASSTTTGLNEQFF. The chain couples TRBV13 to TRBJ2-1; 7 bases match TRBD1. CDR3 size: 14 residues. Trimming at V came to 5 bases and at J to 7 bases, leaving 8 bases not matched to a gene. CDR1 is PRHDT and CDR2 is FYEKMQ in the germline V gene (reference sequence).

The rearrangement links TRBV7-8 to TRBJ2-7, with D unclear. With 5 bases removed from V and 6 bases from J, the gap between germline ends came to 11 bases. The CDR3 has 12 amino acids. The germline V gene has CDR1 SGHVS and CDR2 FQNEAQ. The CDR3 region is CASSQISTEQYF. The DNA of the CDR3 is TGTGCCAGCAGCCAAATTTCCACCGAGCAGTACTTC.

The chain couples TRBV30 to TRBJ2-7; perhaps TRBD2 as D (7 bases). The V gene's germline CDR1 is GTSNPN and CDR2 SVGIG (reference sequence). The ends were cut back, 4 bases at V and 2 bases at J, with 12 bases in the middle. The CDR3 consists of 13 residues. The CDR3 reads CAWTKGGPYEQYF. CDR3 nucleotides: TGTGCCTGGACAAAGGGGGGGCCCTACGAGCAGTACTTC.

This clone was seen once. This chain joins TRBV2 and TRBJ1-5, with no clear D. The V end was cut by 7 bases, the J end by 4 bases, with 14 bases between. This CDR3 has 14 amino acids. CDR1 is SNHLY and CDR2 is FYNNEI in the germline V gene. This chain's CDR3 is CASTQSGSNQPQHF. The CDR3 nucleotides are TGTGCCAGCACACAGTCGGGGTCAAATCAGCCCCAGCATTTT.

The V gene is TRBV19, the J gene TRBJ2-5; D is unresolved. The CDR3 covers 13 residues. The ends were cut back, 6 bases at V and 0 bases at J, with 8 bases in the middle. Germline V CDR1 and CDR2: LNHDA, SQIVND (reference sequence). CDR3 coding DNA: TGTGCCAGTAGAGCACCCAACCAAGAGACCCAGTACTTC. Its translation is CASRAPNQETQYF.

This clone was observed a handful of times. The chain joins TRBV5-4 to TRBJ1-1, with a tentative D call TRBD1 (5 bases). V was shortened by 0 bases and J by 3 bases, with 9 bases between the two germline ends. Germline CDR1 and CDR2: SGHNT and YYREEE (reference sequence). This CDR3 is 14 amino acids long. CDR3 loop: CASSLGGGYTEAFF. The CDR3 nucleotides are TGTGCCAGCAGCTTGGGTGGGGGGTACACTGAAGCTTTCTTT.

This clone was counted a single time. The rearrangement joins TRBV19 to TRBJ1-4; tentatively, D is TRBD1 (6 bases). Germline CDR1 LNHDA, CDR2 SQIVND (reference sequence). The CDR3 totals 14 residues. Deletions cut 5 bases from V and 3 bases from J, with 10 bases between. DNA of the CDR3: TGTGCCAGTAGTCAGCAGGGGCCTAATGAAAAACTGTTTTTT. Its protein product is CASSQQGPNEKLFF.

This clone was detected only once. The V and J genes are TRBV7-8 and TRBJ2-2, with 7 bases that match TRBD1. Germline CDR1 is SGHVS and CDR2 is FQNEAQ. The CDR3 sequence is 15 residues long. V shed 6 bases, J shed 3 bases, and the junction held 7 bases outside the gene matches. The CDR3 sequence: CASSRRGQDTGELFF. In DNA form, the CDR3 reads TGTGCCAGCAGTCGAAGGGGGCAGGACACCGGGGAGCTGTTTTTT.

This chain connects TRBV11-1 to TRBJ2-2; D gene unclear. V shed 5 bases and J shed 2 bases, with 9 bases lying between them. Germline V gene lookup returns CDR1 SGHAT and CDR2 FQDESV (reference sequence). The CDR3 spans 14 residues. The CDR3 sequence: CASSPNRNTGELFF. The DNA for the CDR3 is TGTGCCAGCAGCCCTAATCGAAACACCGGGGAGCTGTTTTTT.

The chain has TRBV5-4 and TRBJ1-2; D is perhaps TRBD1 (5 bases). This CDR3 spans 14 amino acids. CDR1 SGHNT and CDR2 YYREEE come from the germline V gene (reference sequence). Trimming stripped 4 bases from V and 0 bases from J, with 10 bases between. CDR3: CASSRGEANYGYTF. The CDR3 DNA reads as TGTGCCAGCAGCCGAGGGGAAGCTAACTATGGCTACACCTTC.

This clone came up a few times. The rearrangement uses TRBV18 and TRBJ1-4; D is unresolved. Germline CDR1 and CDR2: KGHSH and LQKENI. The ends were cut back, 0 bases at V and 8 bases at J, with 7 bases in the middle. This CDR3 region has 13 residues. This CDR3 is CASSPPSGEKLFF. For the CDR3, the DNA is TGTGCCAGCTCACCACCGTCGGGAGAAAAACTGTTTTTT.

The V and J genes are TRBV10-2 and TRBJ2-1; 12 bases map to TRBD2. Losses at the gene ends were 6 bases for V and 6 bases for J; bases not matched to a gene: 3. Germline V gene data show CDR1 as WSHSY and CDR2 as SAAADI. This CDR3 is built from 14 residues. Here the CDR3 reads CASRETSGGNEQFF. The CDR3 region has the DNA TGCGCCAGCAGAGAGACTAGCGGGGGCAATGAGCAGTTCTTC.

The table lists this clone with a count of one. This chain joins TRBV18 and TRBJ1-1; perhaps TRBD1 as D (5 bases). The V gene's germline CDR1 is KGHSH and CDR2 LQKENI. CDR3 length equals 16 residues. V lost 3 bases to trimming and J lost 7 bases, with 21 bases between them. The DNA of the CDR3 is TGTGCCAGCTCACCTCGGGACGGGGCCTTGTCTGGTGAAGCTTTCTTT. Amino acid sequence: CASSPRDGALSGEAFF.

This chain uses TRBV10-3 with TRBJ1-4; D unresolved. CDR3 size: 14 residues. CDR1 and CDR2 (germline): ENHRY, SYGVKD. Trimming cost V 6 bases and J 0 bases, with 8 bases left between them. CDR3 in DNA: TGTGCCATCAGGGGGAGCGCAACTAATGAAAAACTGTTTTTT. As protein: CAIRGSATNEKLFF.

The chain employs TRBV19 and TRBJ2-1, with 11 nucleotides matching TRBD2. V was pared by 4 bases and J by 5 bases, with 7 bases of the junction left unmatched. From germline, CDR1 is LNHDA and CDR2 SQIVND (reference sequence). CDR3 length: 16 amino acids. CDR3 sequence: CASSKPGTSGNNEQFF. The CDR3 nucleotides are TGTGCCAGTAGTAAGCCCGGGACTAGCGGCAACAATGAGCAGTTCTTC.

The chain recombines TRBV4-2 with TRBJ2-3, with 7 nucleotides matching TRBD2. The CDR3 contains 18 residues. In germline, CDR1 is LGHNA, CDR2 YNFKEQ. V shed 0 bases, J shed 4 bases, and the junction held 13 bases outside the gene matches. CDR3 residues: CASSQDRFRGSNPDTQYF. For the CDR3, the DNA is TGTGCCAGCAGCCAAGATCGTTTCCGCGGGAGCAACCCAGATACGCAGTATTTT.

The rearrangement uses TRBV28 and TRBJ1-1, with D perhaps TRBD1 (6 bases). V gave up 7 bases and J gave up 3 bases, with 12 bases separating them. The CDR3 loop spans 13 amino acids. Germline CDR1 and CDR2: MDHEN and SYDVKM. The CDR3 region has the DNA TGTGCCAGCATGGGGGACACCCACACTGAAGCTTTCTTT. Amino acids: CASMGDTHTEAFF.

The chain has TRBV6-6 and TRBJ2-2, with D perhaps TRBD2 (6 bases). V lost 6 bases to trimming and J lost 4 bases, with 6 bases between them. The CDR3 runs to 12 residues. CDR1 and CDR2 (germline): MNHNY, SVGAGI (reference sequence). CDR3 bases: TGTGCCAGCAGGGGGGGCACCGGGGAGCTGTTTTTT. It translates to CASRGGTGELFF.

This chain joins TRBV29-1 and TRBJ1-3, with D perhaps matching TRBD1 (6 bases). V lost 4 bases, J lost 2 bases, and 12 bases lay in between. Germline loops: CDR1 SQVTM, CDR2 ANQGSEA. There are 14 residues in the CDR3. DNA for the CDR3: TGCAGCGTTGGTATTAGGGGGGCTGGAAACACCATATATTTT. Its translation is CSVGIRGAGNTIYF.

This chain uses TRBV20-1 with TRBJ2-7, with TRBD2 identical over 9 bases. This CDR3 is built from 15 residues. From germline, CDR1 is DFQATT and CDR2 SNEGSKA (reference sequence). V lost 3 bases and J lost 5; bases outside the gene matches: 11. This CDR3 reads CSASEPAGGVNEQYF. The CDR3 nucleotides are TGCAGTGCTAGTGAGCCAGCGGGAGGAGTGAACGAGCAGTACTTC.

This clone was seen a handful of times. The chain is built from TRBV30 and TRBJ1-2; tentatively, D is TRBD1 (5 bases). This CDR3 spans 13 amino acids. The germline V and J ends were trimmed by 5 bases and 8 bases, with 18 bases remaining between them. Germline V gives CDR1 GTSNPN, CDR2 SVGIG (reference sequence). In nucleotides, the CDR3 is TGTGCCTGGTTCCGAAGGGGCGCGGAAGGCTACACCTTC. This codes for CAWFRRGAEGYTF.

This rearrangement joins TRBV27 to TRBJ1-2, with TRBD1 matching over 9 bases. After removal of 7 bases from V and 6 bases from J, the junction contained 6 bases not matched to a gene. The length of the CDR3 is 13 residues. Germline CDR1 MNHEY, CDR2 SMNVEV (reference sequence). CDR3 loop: CASTPTGGDGYTF. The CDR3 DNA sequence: TGTGCCAGCACCCCGACAGGGGGGGATGGCTACACCTTC.

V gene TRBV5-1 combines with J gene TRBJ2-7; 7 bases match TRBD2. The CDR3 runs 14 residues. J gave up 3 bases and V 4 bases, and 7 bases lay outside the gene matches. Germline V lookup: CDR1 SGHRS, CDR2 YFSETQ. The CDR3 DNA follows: TGCGCCAGCAGCGAAGCGGGACTTAACTACGAGCAGTACTTC. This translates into CASSEAGLNYEQYF.

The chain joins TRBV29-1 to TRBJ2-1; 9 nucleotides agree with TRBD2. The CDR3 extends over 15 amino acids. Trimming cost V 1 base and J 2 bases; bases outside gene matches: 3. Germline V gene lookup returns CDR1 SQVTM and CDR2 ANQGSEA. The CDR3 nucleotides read TGCAGCGTTGAAGGGACTAGCGCGGCCTACAATGAGCAGTTCTTC. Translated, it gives CSVEGTSAAYNEQFF.

CDR3 DNA: TGTGCCAGCAGCTCGAGCCCCGGGAACACTGAAGCTTTCTTT. Translating gives CASSSSPGNTEAFF. The rearrangement links TRBV5-4 to TRBJ1-1; D gene uncertain. Germline V gene sequence: CDR1 SGHNT, CDR2 YYREEE (reference sequence). Between the trimmed V and J ends, which lost 3 bases and 1 base, there was a span of 10 bases. The CDR3 extends over 14 amino acids.

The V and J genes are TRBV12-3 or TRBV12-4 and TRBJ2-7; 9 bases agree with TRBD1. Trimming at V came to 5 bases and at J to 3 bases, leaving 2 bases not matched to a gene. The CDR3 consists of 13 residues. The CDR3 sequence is CASSTGGGYEQYF. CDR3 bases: TGTGCCAGCAGTACAGGGGGCGGCTACGAGCAGTACTTC.

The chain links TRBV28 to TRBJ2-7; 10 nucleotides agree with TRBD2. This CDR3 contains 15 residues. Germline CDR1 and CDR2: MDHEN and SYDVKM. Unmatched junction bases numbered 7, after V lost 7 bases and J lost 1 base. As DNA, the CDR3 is TGTGCCAGCAACCTACCGACTAGCGGGTCCTACGAGCAGTACTTC. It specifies CASNLPTSGSYEQYF.